This T cell receptor (beta chain) was obtained from a study of cytomegalovirus exposure and HLA in healthy donors. Trimming took 3 bases from V and 12 from J, leaving 12 bases between them. CDR1 is MNHEY and CDR2 is SMNVEV in the germline V gene (reference sequence). The CDR3 runs 11 residues. Study conclusions and caveats: There were some V segments, including TRBV6-2 and TRBV6-3, excluded as indistinguishable. Most TCR sequences showed up rarely, but some public TCRs showed up in many donors.

Vbeta (60) and Jbeta (13) primers were used in the PCR. TCRdb's copy holds only in-frame clones and misses some; the assay was immunoSEQ multiplex PCR. The sample lists about 120,000 clones, over 65% occurring once. A note on this clone: Its antigen is as yet unknown.

Source material: PBMCs. The sequence was obtained from a woman aged 50 to 65 in good health and CMV-seropositive. The chain employs TRBV27 and TRBJ2-7; no clear D gene. As DNA, the CDR3 is TGTGCCAGCAGTTTCGATCGTCGGTGGTACTTC. Its translation is CASSFDRRWYF.